The clone carrying this T cell receptor (beta chain) was picked up a small number of times. Time point defined: persistent/refractory GD, antithyroid drugs over 5 years with positive TRAb. PBMCs provided the RNA from which the TCR library was made. The CDR3 runs to 14 residues. Trimming took off 3 bases at V and 3 bases at J, with 11 bases between the two ends. The data belong to a study of regulatory T cells in long-lasting Graves disease. Assembly of TCR beta libraries relied on iRepertoire HTBI primers together with Arm-PCR of CDR3 regions. TCRdb re-derived calls from the multiplex PCR reads in MiXCR, one entry per CDR3 protein. The table records more than 650,000 distinct CDR3 sequences, about 30% of them present only once.

The receptor was isolated from a female donor with Graves disease. V gene TRBV12-3 or TRBV12-4 combines with J gene TRBJ1-1, with a tentative D call TRBD1 (5 bases). This material consisted of peripheral blood mononuclear cells (PBMCs), taken when the disease was refractory, from a patient treated with antithyroid drugs. The CDR3 nucleotides read TGTGCCAGCAGTTTGACAGCAGCGTACACTGAAGCTTTCTTT. As protein: CASSLTAAYTEAFF.